This T cell receptor beta chain came from a study of blood T cell repertoires in COVID-19 (dated by TCRdb to 2020 to 2021). Context from the whole study: Samples covering the acute and convalescent phases of COVID-19 were provided by collaborators in the United States, Italy and Spain. The material from the prospective study consisted of cDNA or gDNA derived from T cells, B-cell-depleted T cells, or PBMCs. Deeply sampled blood TCRbeta repertoires from subjects exposed to, actively infected with, or recovered from COVID-19 were included in the dataset. The repertoires were released in a freely available public database intended as a resource for research on the immune response to SARS-CoV-2. The samples were drawn from two sources: the first 160 participants of the ongoing ImmuneRACE study, and 950 to 1,500 subjects contributed by 6 global collaborators. The sample metadata nearly always contained a de-identified subject ID, COVID-19 status, age in years and sex. Where available, HLA class I and class II types were taken from metadata supplied by the sample provider and were not determined by assay-based typing.

Enrolling through a virtual design, the prospective study's participants ranged in age from roughly 18 to 90 years and lived across approximately 25 United States geographic areas. Cohort assignment in the prospective study relied on participant-reported clinical history from a screening survey and a study questionnaire. ImmuneRACE Cohort 3 recovered participants were defined by two consecutive negative NP/OP PCR tests, healthcare professional clearance, or symptom resolution. Each participant in the prospective study had whole blood, serum and a nasopharyngeal or oropharyngeal swab collected by mobile phlebotomists. Additional blood draws and questionnaires over an approximately two-month period could optionally be provided by prospective study participants. Prospective study blood samples were shipped either frozen or at room temperature before DNA extraction. With regard to this clone: Its antigen remains undetermined. No per-base quality is available; no much larger clone lies one base away.

Trimming costs V 7 bases and J 5 bases, and their ends lie 23 bases apart. Its CDR3 holds 16 amino acids, cysteine through phenylalanine. Just the 48-base CDR3 DNA is kept, in frame starting at base 1. For CDR1 and CDR2, the germline V gene lists MDHEN and SYDVKM. TCRbeta CDR3 regions were amplified from genomic DNA by means of the immunoSEQ Assay, a bias-controlled multiplex PCR. Under the source paper's analysis protocol: Within the assay, amplification of reference gene primers was used to estimate how many nucleated cells each sample contained. To quantify the absolute abundance of each unique TCRbeta CDR3 rearrangement, sequence reads were collapsed and filtered. For each sample, productive Simpson clonality was calculated as the square root of Simpson's diversity index across productive rearrangements. TCRdb limited this immuneACCESS table to in-frame rearrangements with V and J called. A share of clones is missing; checked studies link under half to unresolved V genes, and the rest is unexplained. V, J and clone size are those of that table, while D and trimming were read from the DNA. The sample includes 150,000 to 200,000 clones, with around 80% observed a single time. Approximately 16% of the sample lies in the top ten.

The paper as a whole reports these results and caveats: How much clinical and demographic metadata was included differed by source and by participant, and the metadata was provided uncurated.

The rearrangement combines TRBV28 with TRBJ2-5; 7 matching bases give a weak D call of TRBD2. The receptor was derived from a middle-aged man who had recovered from COVID-19. The material sequenced was PBMCs or T cells enriched from blood (not recorded which). The DNA sequence is TGTGCCAGCACCGGCCCCAGGGGAGGGACGTGGGAGACCCAGTACTTC. This yields the protein CASTGPRGGTWETQYF.